This TCR beta chain was identified during a study of shared clonotypes between healthy human individuals. Study-level results: When compared with the clonotypes that were shared by all four sorted-subset donors, the non-shared clonotypes turned out to have lower generation probabilities. Rarefaction curves obtained for sorted subsets showed sequencing incomplete despite large depth.

It was at deep level that the assay was run. Clones were sequenced by immunoSEQ multiplex PCR, and TCRdb holds only the in-frame ones, with some missing. This table holds 700,000 to 950,000 clones, about 96% found once. The germline gives CDR1 SGHDN, CDR2 FVKESK. The CDR3 contains 12 residues. Trimming shortened V by 1 base and J by 10 bases, and 8 bases separated the two germline ends. Concerning this clone: Its antigen remains unidentified.

CD45RO-negative, CCR7-positively selected cells formed the naive CD8 fraction, excluding terminally differentiated effector memory CD45RA+ cells. The sample comprised naive CD8+ T cells sorted from blood. The chain couples TRBV14 to TRBJ2-1, with a weak D call TRBD2 (5 bases). The TCR comes from a man between 25 and 39 years old in good health. The CDR3 protein is CASSQVGVEQFF. The CDR3 coding sequence is TGTGCCAGCAGCCAAGTGGGAGTCGAGCAGTTCTTC.